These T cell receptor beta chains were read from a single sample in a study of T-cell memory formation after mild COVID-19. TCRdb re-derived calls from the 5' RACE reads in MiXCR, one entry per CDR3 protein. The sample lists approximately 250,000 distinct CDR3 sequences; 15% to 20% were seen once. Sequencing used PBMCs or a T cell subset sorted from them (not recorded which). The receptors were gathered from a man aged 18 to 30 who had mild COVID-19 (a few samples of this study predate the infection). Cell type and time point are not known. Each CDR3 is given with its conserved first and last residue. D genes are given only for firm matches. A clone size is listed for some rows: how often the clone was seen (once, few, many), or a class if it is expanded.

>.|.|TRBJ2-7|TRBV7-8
TGTGCCAGCAGCTTAGTTCCAGGGGTCGAATACGAGCAGTACTTC
CASSLVPGVEYEQYF
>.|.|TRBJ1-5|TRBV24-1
TGTGCCACCAGTGAGGGGACGGCAAATCAGCCCCAGCATTTT
CATSEGTANQPQHF
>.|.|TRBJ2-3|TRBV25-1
TGTGCCAGCAACAGAATGTCGGGTAGCACAGATACGCAGTATTTT
CASNRMSGSTDTQYF
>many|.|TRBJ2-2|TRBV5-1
TGCGCCAGCAGCTTGGCGGCCTGGGGGGAAACCGGGGAGCTGTTTTTT
CASSLAAWGETGELFF
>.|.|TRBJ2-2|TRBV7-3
TGTGCCAGCAGCTTAACCAGCGCGAACACCGGGGAGCTGTTTTTT
CASSLTSANTGELFF
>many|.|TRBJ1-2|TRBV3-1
TGTGCCAGCAGCCAAAGTATCCAGGGTATCTACGGCTACACCTTC
CASSQSIQGIYGYTF
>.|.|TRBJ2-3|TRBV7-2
TGTGCCAGCCGACCTGGGGGACGCACAGATACGCAGTATTTT
CASRPGGRTDTQYF
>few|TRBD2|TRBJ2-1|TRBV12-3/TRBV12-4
TGTGCCAGCAGTCTTCAAGCGGGGGCGGGCGGTGAGCAGTTCTTC
CASSLQAGAGGEQFF
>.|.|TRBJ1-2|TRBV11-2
TGTGCCAGCAGCATCCAGGGAGTGGGCTACACCTTC
CASSIQGVGYTF
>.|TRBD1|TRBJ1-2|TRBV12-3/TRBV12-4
TGTGCCAGCAGTCTAATGGGGACAGAGACGGGCTACACCTTC
CASSLMGTETGYTF
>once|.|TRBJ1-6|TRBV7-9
TGTGCCAGCAGCTTAGCCCAGGGGAGCTCACCCCTCCACTTT
CASSLAQGSSPLHF
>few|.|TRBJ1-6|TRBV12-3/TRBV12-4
TGTGCCAGCAGCTCGGTGAATAATTCACCCCTCCACTTT
CASSSVNNSPLHF
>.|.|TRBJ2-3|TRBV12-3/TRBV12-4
TGTGCCAGCAGAAAGAGCGGGAGCACAGATACGCAGTATTTT
CASRKSGSTDTQYF
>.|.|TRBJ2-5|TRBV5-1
TGCGCCAGCCGGGACCGGGAAAAAGAGACCCAGTACTTC
CASRDREKETQYF
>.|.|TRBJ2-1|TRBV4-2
TGTGCCAGCAGCCAAGGTTCCGGGTGGAATGAGCAGTTCTTC
CASSQGSGWNEQFF
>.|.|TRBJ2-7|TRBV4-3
TGCGCCAGCAGCCAAGATTTGAGTGGGGCTCTAAACGAGCAGTACTTC
CASSQDLSGALNEQYF
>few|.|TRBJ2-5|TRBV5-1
TGCGCCAGCAGCTTGGCAGTCCCACAGAGGGAGACCCAGTACTTC
CASSLAVPQRETQYF
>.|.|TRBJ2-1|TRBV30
TGTGCCTGGGAACCTTCCGTAGGCAATGAGCAGTTCTTC
CAWEPSVGNEQFF
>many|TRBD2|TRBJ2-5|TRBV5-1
TGCGCCAGCAGCTTCGCGGGGGGAGAGACCCAGTACTTC
CASSFAGGETQYF
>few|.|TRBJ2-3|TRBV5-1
TGCGCCAGCAGCTTTGGGACCCCCACAGATACGCAGTATTTT
CASSFGTPTDTQYF
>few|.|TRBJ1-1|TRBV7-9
TGTGCCAGCAGCCCGGAGACAGCTCCGAACACTGAAGCTTTCTTT
CASSPETAPNTEAFF
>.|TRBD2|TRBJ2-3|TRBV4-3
TGCGCCAGCAGCCAAGATGGTAGCGGGGGGACTAGCACAGATACGCAGTATTTT
CASSQDGSGGTSTDTQYF
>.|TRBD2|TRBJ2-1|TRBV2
TGTGCCAGCAGTGACCCCGGGGGGGGGTTCTTC
CASSDPGGGFF
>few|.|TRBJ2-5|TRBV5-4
TGTGCCACCAGACAGGATCTCCAAGAGACCCAGTACTTC
CATRQDLQETQYF
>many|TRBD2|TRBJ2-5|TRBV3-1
TGTGCCAGCACGGGGGGGCACCAAGAGACCCAGTACTTC
CASTGGHQETQYF
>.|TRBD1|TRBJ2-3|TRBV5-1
TGCGCCACCGGGACAGGGGAATATACGCAGTATTTT
CATGTGEYTQYF
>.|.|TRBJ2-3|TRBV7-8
TGTGCCAGCAGCCCCGGTGGACGCACAGATACGCAGTATTTT
CASSPGGRTDTQYF
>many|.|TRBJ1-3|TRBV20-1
TGCAGTGCCCTTCCTCCAGGCTCGCGAGGAAACACCATATATTTT
CSALPPGSRGNTIYF
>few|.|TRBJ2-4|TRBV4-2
TGTGCCAGCAGCCAAATACCTGGGGCTGAGGCCAAAAACATTCAGTACTTC
CASSQIPGAEAKNIQYF
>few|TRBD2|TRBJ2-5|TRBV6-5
TGTGCCAGCAGTTATCGACTAGCACAGAAAGAGACCCAGTACTTC
CASSYRLAQKETQYF
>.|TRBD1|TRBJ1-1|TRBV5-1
TGCGCCAGCAGCATCCGACAGGGGGTCCCTGAAGCTTTCTTT
CASSIRQGVPEAFF
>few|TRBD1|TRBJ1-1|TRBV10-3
TGTGCCATCAGGGGACAGGGGGACACTGAAGCTTTCTTT
CAIRGQGDTEAFF
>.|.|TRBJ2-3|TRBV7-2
TGTGCCAGCAGCCCACCCTCGGCTGATACGCAGTATTTT
CASSPPSADTQYF
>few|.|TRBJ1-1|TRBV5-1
TGCGCCAGCAGCTTGAACTACCGGGACCTAAACACTGAAGCTTTCTTT
CASSLNYRDLNTEAFF
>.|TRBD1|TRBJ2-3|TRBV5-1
TGCGCCAGCAGCTCTCAGGGGGAAGATACGCAGTATTTT
CASSSQGEDTQYF
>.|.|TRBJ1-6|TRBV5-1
TGCGCCAGCAGACCGGACGGTAATTCACCCCTCCACTTT
CASRPDGNSPLHF
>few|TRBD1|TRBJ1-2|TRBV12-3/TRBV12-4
TGTGCCAGCAGTTTTTTGGACAGGGTCGTCTATGGCTACACCTTC
CASSFLDRVVYGYTF
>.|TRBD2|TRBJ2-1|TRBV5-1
TGCGCCTGCAGCTTGTCAGCGCGGGGGGTTTACAATGAGCAGTTCTTC
CACSLSARGVYNEQFF
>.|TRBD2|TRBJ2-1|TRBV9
TGTGCCAGCAGCCCGGCTAGCGGGGAGGGCGATGAGCAGTTCTTC
CASSPASGEGDEQFF
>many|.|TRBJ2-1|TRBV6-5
TGTGCCAGCAGTTACTCCGTGGGTGGGGGTCACTCCTACAATGAGCAGTTCTTC
CASSYSVGGGHSYNEQFF
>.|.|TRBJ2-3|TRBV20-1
TGCAGTGCTAGGTCCAGGGGGGTTGAGGCGGGGTCGCAGTATTTT
CSARSRGVEAGSQYF
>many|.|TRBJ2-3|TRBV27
TGTGCCAGCAGTTTAACCGGGATTAGCACAGATACGCAGTATTTT
CASSLTGISTDTQYF
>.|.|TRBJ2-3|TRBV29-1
TGCAGCGTTGACGAGGGGACAGATACGCAGTATTTT
CSVDEGTDTQYF
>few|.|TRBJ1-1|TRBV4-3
TGCGCCAGCAGCCAAGATTCGGGGAACACTGAAGCTTTCTTT
CASSQDSGNTEAFF
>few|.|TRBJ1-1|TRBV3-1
TGTGCCAGCAGCCAGGGGCGCTACAGGCCGATTGGAGCTTTCTTT
CASSQGRYRPIGAFF
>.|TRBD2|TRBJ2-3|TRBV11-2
TGTGCCAGCAGCCTCCTAGCGGGGGGGAGAGATACGCAGTATTTT
CASSLLAGGRDTQYF
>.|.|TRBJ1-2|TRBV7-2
TGTGCCAGCAGCTTGAGTGAGGGTGGATATGGCTACACCTTC
CASSLSEGGYGYTF
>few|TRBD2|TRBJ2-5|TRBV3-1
TGTGCCAGCAGCCACGGACTAGAGGTGGGGGAGACCCAGTACTTC
CASSHGLEVGETQYF
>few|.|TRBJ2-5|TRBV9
TGTGCCAGCAGCGTAGTCCCGGGAGAGACCCAGTACTTC
CASSVVPGETQYF
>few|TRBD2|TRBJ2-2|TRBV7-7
TGTGCCAGCAGCAGAACCGGGAGGTCCGGGGAGCTGTTTTTT
CASSRTGRSGELFF
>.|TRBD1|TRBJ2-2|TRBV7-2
TGTGCCAGCAGCTTAGATGACAGGGAGCGGGAGCTGTTTTTT
CASSLDDRERELFF
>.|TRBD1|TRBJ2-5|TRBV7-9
TGTGCCAGCAGCTCCCTGGGACAGGGTATCCAAGAGACCCAGTACTTC
CASSSLGQGIQETQYF